Presented here are 26 T cell receptor beta chains from one specimen sequenced in a study of memory CD8 T cells in hepatitis C reinfection. Assay used: immunoSEQ multiplex PCR; TCRdb lists only in-frame clones, some missing. The sample holds around 4,800 clones, 80% to 90% seen once. The time point was: late/post reinfection, 12 to 24 weeks after detection. The sorted cells went straight to TCR sequencing with no prior in vitro expansion. Sequenced sample: naive CD8+ T cells sorted from blood. These receptors were collected from a man aged 50-60 years with hepatitis C virus infection.

The chain carries TRBV7-8 and TRBJ2-5, with D possibly TRBD2 on 6 matching bases. V gave up 2 bases and J gave up 4 bases, with 14 bases separating them. The CDR3 loop spans 15 amino acids. Germline V gene lookup returns CDR1 SGHVS and CDR2 FQNEAQ. The CDR3 reads CASSLSLALRETQYF. In DNA form, the CDR3 reads TGTGCCAGCAGCTTAAGTCTAGCGTTACGAGAGACCCAGTACTTC.

This clone appeared a few times. This rearrangement joins TRBV10-3 to TRBJ1-1; 9 bases fit TRBD1. Germline CDR1 reads ENHRY; CDR2 reads SYGVKD. V lost 3 bases, J lost 4 bases, and 9 bases stayed unmatched. The CDR3 runs to 16 residues. The chain's CDR3 is CAISDDRGALGTEAFF. CDR3 nucleotides: TGTGCCATCAGTGACGACAGGGGGGCCTTGGGCACTGAAGCTTTCTTT.

The chain couples TRBV28 to TRBJ1-1; weak D call: TRBD1 (6 bases). This CDR3 region has 13 residues. Germline V gene lookup returns CDR1 MDHEN and CDR2 SYDVKM. The V end lost 6 bases, the J end lost 4 bases, and 12 bases lay between the germline ends. The CDR3 DNA sequence: TGTGCCAGCAGCCCAACAGGGATCACTGAAGCTTTCTTT. Translated, it gives CASSPTGITEAFF. Full variable domain (remainder filled in from reference TRBV28 and TRBJ1-1): DVKVTQSSRYLVKRTGEKVFLECVQDMDHENMFWYRQDPGLGLRLIYFSYDVKMKEKGDIPEGYSVSREKKERFSLILESASTNQTSMYLCASSPTGITEAFFGQGTRLTVV.

This clone was recorded a few times. The chain joins TRBV11-3 to TRBJ2-1, with 10 bases fitting TRBD1. This CDR3 contains 15 residues. Germline CDR1 SGHNT, CDR2 YENEEA. V trimming: 5 bases; J trimming: 8 bases; junction bases outside the gene matches: 9. The CDR3 sequence is CASSLGTGVRHEQFF. DNA of the CDR3: TGTGCCAGCAGCCTCGGGACAGGGGTAAGACATGAGCAGTTCTTC.

The chain is built from TRBV5-6 and TRBJ2-1; no reliable D call. There are 12 residues in the CDR3. V shed 0 bases and J shed 9 bases, with 7 bases lying between them. Germline lookup yields CDR1 SGHDT and CDR2 YYEEEE. Here the CDR3 reads CASSLGAGEQFF. CDR3 bases: TGTGCCAGCAGCTTGGGGGCAGGTGAGCAGTTCTTC. The full variable domain, rest sourced from reference TRBV5-6 and TRBJ2-1, is DAGVTQSPTHLIKTRGQQVTLRCSPKSGHDTVSWYQQALGQGPQFIFQYYEEEERQRGNFPDRFSGHQFPNYSSELNVNALLLGDSALYLCASSLGAGEQFFGPGTRLTVL.

This sequence joins TRBV11-3 and TRBJ2-7; 7 bases match TRBD1. Looked up from germline, CDR1 is SGHNT and CDR2 is YENEEA. Germline trimming cut 8 bases from V and 7 bases from J; bases unmatched to any gene: 14. The CDR3 is 14 amino acids. The CDR3 loop is CASDSYTGAGEQYF. The CDR3 DNA reads TGTGCCAGCGACTCCTACACAGGGGCGGGTGAGCAGTACTTC.

This chain links TRBV6-5 with TRBJ1-2, with D uncertain. The germline V and J ends were trimmed by 10 bases and 8 bases, with 11 bases remaining between them. This CDR3 contains 10 residues. Germline V gene data show CDR1 as MNHEY and CDR2 as SVGAGI. The CDR3 sequence is CATGNPGYTF. The CDR3 DNA reads TGTGCCACCGGGAACCCCGGCTACACCTTC.

V usage is TRBV28 and J usage is TRBJ2-7, with 10 bases fitting TRBD2. The CDR3 loop spans 18 amino acids. The germline CDR1 and CDR2 sequences are MDHEN and SYDVKM. The V segment lost 6 bases and the J segment 5 bases; nucleotides outside the gene matches: 19. This CDR3 is CASSLRGDPSGSKNEQYF. The CDR3, as DNA: TGTGCCAGCAGCCTCAGAGGGGACCCTAGCGGGAGCAAAAACGAGCAGTACTTC.

As concerns this clone: A much larger clonotype is one base distant, so this may be a read error. The chain couples TRBV28 to TRBJ2-5; 8 bases map to TRBD2. The better agreement between TRBJ2-7 and the DNA end casts doubt on the J call. Germline CDR1 and CDR2: MDHEN and SYDVKM. The CDR3 contains 15 residues. The CDR3 loop reads CASSLRRGGVHEQYF. The DNA for the CDR3 is TGTGCCAGCAGTTTACGCCGGGGGGGCGTTCACGAGCAGTACTTC.

This clone showed up just once. The rearrangement uses TRBV11-2 and TRBJ2-5; no clear D gene. V lost 4 bases and J lost 3, with 6 bases in between. Per germline, CDR1 SGHAT and CDR2 FQNNGV. The length of the CDR3 is 12 residues. The CDR3 sequence: CASSSLEETQYF. CDR3 DNA sequence: TGTGCCAGCAGCTCCCTTGAAGAGACCCAGTACTTC.

This clone has more than one count but fewer than ten. The chain uses TRBV7-9 and TRBJ2-3, with D possibly being TRBD1 (5 bases). CDR1 is SEHNR and CDR2 is FQNEAQ in the germline V gene (reference sequence). This CDR3 contains 15 residues. Trimming stripped 3 bases from V and 1 base from J, with 11 bases between. In DNA form, the CDR3 reads TGTGCCAGCAGCTTTATGACGACAGGCACAGATACGCAGTATTTT. Protein product: CASSFMTTGTDTQYF.

This sequence joins TRBV28 and TRBJ2-5, with D maybe TRBD1 (6 bases). Per germline, CDR1 MDHEN and CDR2 SYDVKM. V was cut by 4 bases and J by 5 bases, with 14 bases left in between. The CDR3 sequence is 14 residues long. The CDR3 spells CASSWGHQMETQYF. For the CDR3, the DNA is TGTGCCAGCAGTTGGGGACACCAAATGGAGACCCAGTACTTC.

The chain links TRBV9 to TRBJ2-1; 8 bases agree with TRBD1. Germline V gives CDR1 SGDLS, CDR2 YYNGEE. The junction had 6 bases not matched to a gene; V was cut back by 0 bases and J by 4 bases. The CDR3 length is 16 residues. The CDR3: CASSVEGTGIYNEQFF. For the CDR3, the DNA is TGTGCCAGCAGCGTAGAAGGGACAGGCATTTACAATGAGCAGTTCTTC.

This chain connects TRBV4-1 to TRBJ2-7, with D possibly being TRBD1 (6 bases). Trimming took off 5 bases at V and 3 bases at J, with 11 bases between the two ends. This CDR3 has 13 residues. CDR1 and CDR2 (germline): MGHRA, YSYEKL. CDR3 sequence (DNA): TGCGCCAGCAGCGAGAACAGGGACTACGAGCAGTACTTC. It yields the protein CASSENRDYEQYF.

The V gene is TRBV27, the J gene TRBJ2-5, with 10 bases aligning to TRBD2. Germline V gene sequence: CDR1 MNHEY, CDR2 SMNVEV (reference sequence). This CDR3 comprises 15 residues. The J segment lost 4 bases and the V segment lost 3 bases, leaving 5 bases of the junction unmatched. The CDR3 DNA reads as TGTGCCAGCAGTTTTGCTAGCGGGAGCTCAGAGACCCAGTACTTC. Protein: CASSFASGSSETQYF.

The gene calls are TRBV29-1 and TRBJ2-1; 8 bases line up with TRBD2. V lost 3 bases to trimming and J lost 6 bases; unmatched junction nucleotides: 13. Germline V gene lookup returns CDR1 SQVTM and CDR2 ANQGSEA. The CDR3 loop spans 16 amino acids. The CDR3 DNA reads as TGCAGCGTTGAGGTATGGAGCGGGAGTTCCCCCAATGAGCAGTTCTTC. As protein: CSVEVWSGSSPNEQFF.

The chain joins TRBV5-4 to TRBJ2-3; 7 bases match TRBD1. The V segment lost 4 bases and the J segment 0 bases; nucleotides outside the gene matches: 5. The CDR3 length is 15 residues. Germline V gene sequence: CDR1 SGHNT, CDR2 YYREEE (reference sequence). CDR3 DNA sequence: TGTGCCAGCAGCCCTGGGACAGAGAGCACAGATACGCAGTATTTT. Amino acid sequence: CASSPGTESTDTQYF. Full variable domain (missing parts from reference TRBV5-4 and TRBJ2-3): ETGVTQSPTHLIKTRGQQVTLRCSSQSGHNTVSWYQQALGQGPQFIFQYYREEENGRGNFPPRFSGLQFPNYSSELNVNALELDDSALYLCASSPGTESTDTQYFGPGTRLTVL.

Comments on this clone: The same CDR3 is also encoded by other DNA sequences in this sample. This chain uses TRBV7-9 with TRBJ2-3, with 8 bases matching TRBD1. The CDR3 length is 14 residues. Trimming removed 3 bases from V and 4 bases from J; junction bases left unmatched: 3. Per germline, CDR1 SEHNR and CDR2 FQNEAQ (reference sequence). CDR3 region: CASSLGDRPDTQYF. CDR3 DNA: TGTGCCAGCAGCTTGGGGGACAGGCCAGATACGCAGTATTTT.

Comments on this clone: Other DNA sequences within the sample encode an identical CDR3. V and J are TRBV6-5 and TRBJ2-7; TRBD1 is a possible D gene (5 bases). This CDR3 region has 15 residues. The V gene's germline CDR1 is MNHEY and CDR2 SVGAGI. The V gene lost 2 bases and the J gene lost 4 bases, with 15 bases spanning the gap. CDR3 loop: CASSYGSGYGYEQYF. As DNA, the CDR3 is TGTGCCAGCAGTTACGGGTCAGGGTATGGGTACGAGCAGTACTTC.

The genes are TRBV7-9 and TRBJ2-2; 7 bases agree with TRBD2. The CDR3 runs 16 residues. V lost 2 bases to trimming and J lost 5 bases; unmatched junction nucleotides: 8. Germline CDR1 and CDR2: SEHNR and FQNEAQ (reference sequence). DNA for the CDR3: TGTGCCAGCAGCTTACCGGGGGGTAGCGGGACCGGGGAGCTGTTTTTT. It codes for CASSLPGGSGTGELFF.

The rearrangement joins TRBV27 to TRBJ2-5; 8 positions agree with TRBD1. The V segment lost 4 bases and the J segment 1 base; nucleotides outside the gene matches: 8. Germline V gene lookup returns CDR1 MNHEY and CDR2 SMNVEV (reference sequence). The CDR3 extends over 16 amino acids. CDR3 in DNA: TGTGCCAGCAGTTCTGTACCAGGGACAGGCCAAGAGACCCAGTACTTC. Residues: CASSSVPGTGQETQYF.

This clone appeared a single time. The J gene is TRBJ1-1, the V gene TRBV7-6; D not resolved. The CDR3 has 14 amino acids. V was pared by 5 bases and J by 8 bases, with 18 bases between. Germline assignment: CDR1 SGHVS and CDR2 FNYEAQ. The DNA of the CDR3 is TGTGCCAGCAGCCCCGTGAGTGGGAGTCGGGAAGCTTTCTTT. Translation gives CASSPVSGSREAFF.

The chain has TRBV5-5 and TRBJ2-2; 7 positions match TRBD1. Per the germline V gene, CDR1 is SGHKS and CDR2 is YYEKEE (reference sequence). V dropped 2 bases and J dropped 4; count of bases not matched to a gene: 5. This CDR3 spans 15 amino acids. CDR3 amino acids: CASSLVQGRTGELFF. In DNA, the CDR3 is TGTGCCAGCAGCTTAGTACAGGGGCGCACCGGGGAGCTGTTTTTT.

V is TRBV9 and J is TRBJ2-7; weak D call: TRBD2 (6 bases). V lost 0 bases and J lost 6, with 13 bases in between. The CDR3 sequence is 14 residues long. Germline values: CDR1 SGDLS, CDR2 YYNGEE. The DNA of the CDR3 is TGTGCCAGCAGCGTAGAGGGTGCGGGGAGCGAGCAGTACTTC. Protein sequence: CASSVEGAGSEQYF.

The V gene is TRBV27, the J gene TRBJ2-7, with D perhaps matching TRBD2 (5 bases). The ends were cut back, 6 bases at V and 0 bases at J, with 9 bases in the middle. The V gene's germline CDR1 is MNHEY and CDR2 SMNVEV (reference sequence). This CDR3 has 13 residues. In nucleotides, the CDR3 is TGTGCCAGCAGGGAGGATAGCTCCTACGAGCAGTACTTC. It encodes CASREDSSYEQYF.

Only a few counts were recorded for this clone. This sequence joins TRBV4-1 and TRBJ1-1; 10 bases match TRBD1. This CDR3 spans 15 amino acids. The V gene's germline CDR1 is MGHRA and CDR2 YSYEKL. V was pared by 1 base and J by 7 bases, with 6 bases of the junction left unmatched. CDR3: CASSQVGTGVNEAFF. The CDR3, as DNA: TGCGCCAGCAGCCAAGTTGGGACAGGGGTAAATGAAGCTTTCTTT.